The 14 T cell receptor beta chains below all came from one sample that was sequenced in a study of shared clonotypes between healthy human individuals. Terminally differentiated effector memory CD45RA+ cells were excluded from the naive CD8 cells, which were CD45RO-negative and positively selected for CCR7. Using immunoSEQ multiplex PCR, the repertoire was profiled, and TCRdb retains in-frame clones only, with some absent. The top ten clones hold 1.2% of a sample with about 2 million clones, approximately 95% of them seen once. The sequenced sample consisted of naive CD8+ T cells sorted from blood. These receptors came from a man younger than 35 in good health.

V gene TRBV7-8 combines with J gene TRBJ1-3; no reliable D call. CDR3 length equals 17 residues. With 7 bases removed from V and 8 bases from J, the gap between germline ends came to 27 bases. The germline V gene encodes CDR1 SGHVS and CDR2 FQNEAQ. The CDR3 is CASTLTSFDPSEYTIYF. The CDR3 DNA reads as TGTGCCAGCACTTTAACGTCCTTCGACCCCTCGGAGTACACCATATATTTT.

The J gene is TRBJ2-7, the V gene TRBV7-9; D might be TRBD1 (6 bases). The CDR3 totals 15 residues. Germline V gene lookup returns CDR1 SEHNR and CDR2 FQNEAQ (reference sequence). Trimming removed 4 bases at V and 0 bases at J, with 13 bases between. CDR3 nucleotides: TGTGCCAGCAGCTGGTTCACAGGGAGCTCCTACGAGCAGTACTTC. Translated: CASSWFTGSSYEQYF. Based on the CDR3 plus reference TRBV7-9 and TRBJ2-7, the full variable domain is DTGVSQNPRHKITKRGQNVTFRCDPISEHNRLYWYRQTLGQGPEFLTYFQNEAQLEKSRLLSDRFSAERPKGSFSTLEIQRTEQGDSAMYLCASSWFTGSSYEQYFGPGTRLTVT.

To note about this clone: This CDR3 is also generated by other DNA sequences in the sample. The gene calls are TRBV19 and TRBJ2-3; TRBD1 matches 8 bases. With 3 bases clipped from V and 4 bases from J, the junction kept 3 bases outside the gene matches. Looked up from germline, CDR1 is LNHDA and CDR2 is SQIVND (reference sequence). This CDR3 is built from 14 residues. The CDR3 nucleotides are TGTGCCAGTAGTATCCTACAGGGGGCAGATACGCAGTATTTT. As protein: CASSILQGADTQYF.

This chain uses TRBV15 with TRBJ1-2, with D possibly TRBD1 on 5 matching bases. CDR1 is LNHNV and CDR2 is YYDKDF in the germline V gene (reference sequence). Trimming removed 0 bases at V and 3 bases at J, with 11 bases between. The CDR3 is 15 residues long. Here the CDR3 reads CATSRDSGPHYGYTF. CDR3 DNA: TGTGCCACCAGCAGAGATTCAGGGCCCCACTATGGCTACACCTTC.

The chain has TRBV15 and TRBJ2-6; TRBD2 might be the D (5 bases). Germline CDR1 reads LNHNV; CDR2 reads YYDKDF (reference sequence). The ends were cut back, 2 bases at V and 1 base at J, with 9 bases in the middle. This CDR3 comprises 16 residues. The CDR3 DNA is TGTGCCACCAGCAGACTAGAGGGTTCTGGGGCCAACGTCCTGACTTTC. This codes for CATSRLEGSGANVLTF.

V usage is TRBV6-1 and J usage is TRBJ2-6, with TRBD2 matching over 13 bases. Per the germline V gene, CDR1 is MNHNS and CDR2 is SASEGT. Trimming took 4 bases from V and 0 from J; bases not matched to a gene: 6. The CDR3 has 19 amino acids. As DNA, the CDR3 is TGTGCCAGCAGTGGACCGGGACTAGCGGGGAGCTCTGGGGCCAACGTCCTGACTTTC. Translating gives CASSGPGLAGSSGANVLTF.

The chain uses TRBV6-5 and TRBJ1-4; D remains ambiguous. The germline V gene encodes CDR1 MNHEY and CDR2 SVGAGI. The CDR3 loop spans 16 amino acids. V shed 1 base and J shed 0 bases, with 9 bases lying between them. The DNA of the CDR3 is TGTGCCAGCAGTTACTTTTTGGGGACAACTAATGAAAAACTGTTTTTT. Translated, it gives CASSYFLGTTNEKLFF.

This chain joins TRBV19 and TRBJ1-6, with D possibly TRBD1 on 5 matching bases. The CDR3 is 14 residues long. CDR1 and CDR2 (germline): LNHDA, SQIVND (reference sequence). Trimming left V 5 bases short and J 9 bases short, with 14 bases between. The CDR3 nucleotides read TGTGCCAGTAGTGCACGGGACTCGGCTTCACCCCTCCACTTT. This codes for CASSARDSASPLHF.

For the CDR3, the DNA is TGCGCCAGCAGTGATTACAGGGCTCCCTACGAGCAGTACTTC. Translating it yields CASSDYRAPYEQYF. J is TRBJ2-7 and V is TRBV10-1, with D perhaps matching TRBD1 (6 bases). CDR1 and CDR2 (germline): WNHNN, SYGVQD (reference sequence). CDR3 size: 14 residues. V gave up 3 bases and J gave up 2 bases, with 11 bases separating them.

Concerning this clone itself: Other DNA sequences in the sample encode the same CDR3. The chain has TRBV9 and TRBJ2-3; TRBD1 matches at 7 bases. Germline V CDR1 and CDR2: SGDLS, YYNGEE. V lost 0 bases to trimming and J lost 4 bases; unmatched junction nucleotides: 2. The CDR3 is 14 residues long. CDR3 loop: CASSVDRGSDTQYF. CDR3 DNA: TGTGCCAGCAGCGTAGACAGGGGATCAGATACGCAGTATTTT.

The gene calls are TRBV11-2 and TRBJ2-1; D not resolved. Germline V lookup: CDR1 SGHAT, CDR2 FQNNGV. The CDR3 totals 16 residues. The V and J ends lost 1 base and 8 bases respectively, with 18 bases between them. The CDR3 DNA reads as TGTGCCAGCAGCTTAGGGGCCAACCAATGGAACCATGAGCAGTTCTTC. It is translated as CASSLGANQWNHEQFF.

For this clone: The sample has other DNA sequences that encode this CDR3 too. The V call is TRBV9, the J call TRBJ2-3, with D tentatively TRBD2 (5 bases). The CDR3 totals 14 residues. The V end was cut by 3 bases, the J end by 0 bases, with 8 bases between. Germline V lookup: CDR1 SGDLS, CDR2 YYNGEE. The CDR3 sequence: CASSGRTSTDTQYF. The DNA of the CDR3 is TGTGCCAGCAGCGGACGGACTAGCACAGATACGCAGTATTTT.

The chain recombines TRBV6-1 with TRBJ2-5, with 7 positions matching TRBD1. Germline CDR1 reads MNHNS; CDR2 reads SASEGT. With V trimmed by 2 bases and J by 4 bases, 4 bases remained unmatched. This CDR3 is built from 14 residues. The CDR3 DNA reads TGTGCCAGCAGTGAAACAGGGGTTTTAGAGACCCAGTACTTC. It translates to CASSETGVLETQYF.

Regarding this clone: The junction does not match germline at one end; this may be a read error. The rearrangement joins TRBV7-7 to TRBJ2-1; 8 bases line up with TRBD2. The length of the CDR3 is 16 residues. Per germline, CDR1 SSHAT and CDR2 FNYEAQ (reference sequence). The chain's CDR3 is CASRPITGGPSKEQFF. In nucleotides, the CDR3 is TGTGCTAGCAGGCCGATAACGGGGGGGCCTAGTAAGGAGCAGTTCTTC. Supplemented by reference TRBV7-7 and TRBJ2-1, the full variable domain reads GAGVSQSPRYKVTKRGQDVTLRCDPISSHATLYWYQQALGQGPEFLTYFNYEAQPDKSGLPSDRFSAERPEGSISTLTIQRTEQRDSAMYRCASRPITGGPSKEQFFGPGTRLTVL.